These 6 T cell receptor beta chains came from one sample sequenced in a study of T cells in Graves' hyperthyroidism and ophthalmopathy. There were TCR beta CDR3 regions amplified from RNA transcripts. HTBI primers were the set used in a first-round RT-PCR of the TCR CDR3. Each CDR3 protein is one row after TCRdb ran MiXCR on the multiplex PCR reads. Of a few hundred thousand distinct CDR3 sequences listed, 14% were seen once; the top ten hold about 19%. Sequencing was done on a sample of blood. All receptors come from a woman younger than 45 with Graves' ophthalmopathy.

The genes are TRBV9 and TRBJ1-4, with D possibly being TRBD1 (6 bases). Germline assignment: CDR1 SGDLS and CDR2 YYNGEE. This CDR3 contains 12 residues. With 3 bases removed from V and 13 bases from J, the gap between germline ends came to 13 bases. The CDR3 protein is CASSASRGPLFF. Written as DNA, the CDR3 is TGTGCCAGCAGCGCCAGCAGGGGTCCACTGTTTTTT. The complete variable domain, with remaining parts taken from reference TRBV9 and TRBJ1-4, reads DSGVTQTPKHLITATGQRVTLRCSPRSGDLSVYWYQQSLDQGLQFLIQYYNGEERAKGNILERFSAQQFPDLHSELNLSSLELGDSALYFCASSASRGPLFFGSGTQLSVL.

The sample holds many counts of this clonotype. V and J are TRBV3-1 and TRBJ1-1, with D possibly being TRBD1 (5 bases). The ends were cut back, 1 base at V and 4 bases at J, with 7 bases in the middle. This CDR3 region has 13 residues. Germline V gene lookup returns CDR1 LGHDT and CDR2 YNNKEL (reference sequence). For the CDR3, the DNA is TGTGCCAGCAGCCAAGGGGGGGGCACTGAAGCTTTCTTT. It encodes CASSQGGGTEAFF.

Regarding this clonotype: This could be a read error, since a much larger clone is one nucleotide away. CDR3 coding DNA: TGTGCCAACAGCTTAGCCGGGGACGAGCAGTACTTC. Translation: CANSLAGDEQYF. The V gene is TRBV7-9, the J gene TRBJ2-7; possibly TRBD2 for D (5 bases). This CDR3 has 12 amino acids. Looked up from germline, CDR1 is SEHNR and CDR2 is FQNEAQ (reference sequence).

This clonotype was recorded a few times. A read error may produce the germline difference seen at one junction end. The chain couples TRBV7-7 to TRBJ2-1; 13 positions match TRBD2. CDR1 and CDR2 from the germline V gene are SSHAT and FNYEAQ (reference sequence). The length of the CDR3 is 18 residues. The CDR3: CASSLGTSGASSYNEQFF. DNA of the CDR3: TGTGCTAGCAGCTTGGGGACTAGCGGGGCTAGCTCCTACAATGAGCAGTTCTTC.

This clonotype was counted many times. The genes are TRBV2 and TRBJ1-1; 7 bases fit TRBD1. This CDR3 has 13 residues. The V gene's germline CDR1 is SNHLY and CDR2 FYNNEI. Trimming at V came to 2 bases and at J to 12 bases, leaving 9 bases not matched to a gene. The CDR3 region is CASSENLNRGTFF. CDR3 DNA: TGTGCCAGCAGTGAAAATTTGAACAGGGGAACTTTCTTT.

Comment on this clonotype: No conserved phenylalanine or tryptophan ends this CDR3, so it is likely a read error. This chain links TRBV30 with TRBJ1-2; no reliable D call. V was cut by 0 bases and J by 11 bases, with 16 bases left in between. The CDR3 covers 13 residues. Germline-derived CDR1 and CDR2 are GTSNPN and SVGIG (reference sequence). This chain's CDR3 is CAWSVSGWLTYTL. CDR3 coding DNA: TGTGCCTGGAGTGTATCTGGGTGGCTGACTTACACCCTC.